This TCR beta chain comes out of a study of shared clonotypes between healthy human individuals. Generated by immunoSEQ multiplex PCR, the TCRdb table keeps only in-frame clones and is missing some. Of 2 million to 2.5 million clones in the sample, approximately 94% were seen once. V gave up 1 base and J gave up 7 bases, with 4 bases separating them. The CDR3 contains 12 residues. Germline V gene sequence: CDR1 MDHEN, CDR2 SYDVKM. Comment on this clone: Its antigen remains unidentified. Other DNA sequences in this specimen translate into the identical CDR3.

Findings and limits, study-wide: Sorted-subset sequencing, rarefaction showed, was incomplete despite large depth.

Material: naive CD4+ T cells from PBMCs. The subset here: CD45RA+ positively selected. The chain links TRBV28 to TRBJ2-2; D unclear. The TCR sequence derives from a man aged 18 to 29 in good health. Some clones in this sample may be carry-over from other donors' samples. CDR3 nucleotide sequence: TGTGCCAGCAGTTTATTGGTCGGGGAGCTGTTTTTT. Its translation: CASSLLVGELFF.